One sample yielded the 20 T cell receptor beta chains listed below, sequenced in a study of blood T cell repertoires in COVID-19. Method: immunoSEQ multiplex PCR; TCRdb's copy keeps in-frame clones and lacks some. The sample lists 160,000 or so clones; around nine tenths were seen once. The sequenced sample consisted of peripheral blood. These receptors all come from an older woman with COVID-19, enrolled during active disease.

CDR3 DNA sequence: TGTGCCAGCAGCTTGGCAGGGGAAGGCTACACCTTC. This codes for CASSLAGEGYTF. The genes are TRBV5-6 and TRBJ1-2, with D perhaps matching TRBD1 (6 bases). The V end was cut by 0 bases, the J end by 8 bases, with 8 bases between. Germline loops: CDR1 SGHDT, CDR2 YYEEEE. This CDR3 contains 12 residues.

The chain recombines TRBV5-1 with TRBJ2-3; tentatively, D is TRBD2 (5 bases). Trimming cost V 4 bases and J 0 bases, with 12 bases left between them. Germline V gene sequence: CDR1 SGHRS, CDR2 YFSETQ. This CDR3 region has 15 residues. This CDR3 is CASSAGLPSTDTQYF. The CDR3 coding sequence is TGCGCCAGCAGCGCGGGCCTCCCCAGCACAGATACGCAGTATTTT.

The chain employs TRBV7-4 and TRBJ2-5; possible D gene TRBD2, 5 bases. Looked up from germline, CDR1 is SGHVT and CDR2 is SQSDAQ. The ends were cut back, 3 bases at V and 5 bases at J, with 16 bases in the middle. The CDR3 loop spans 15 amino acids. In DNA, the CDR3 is TGTGCCAGCAGCTTTCAGACTATCTCTCCCGAGACCCAGTACTTC. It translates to CASSFQTISPETQYF. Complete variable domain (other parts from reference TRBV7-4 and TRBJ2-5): GAGVSQSPRYKVAKRGRDVALRCDSISGHVTLYWYRQTLGQGSEVLTYSQSDAQRDKSGRPSGRFSAERPERSVSTLKIQRTEQGDSAVYLCASSFQTISPETQYFGPGTRLLVL.

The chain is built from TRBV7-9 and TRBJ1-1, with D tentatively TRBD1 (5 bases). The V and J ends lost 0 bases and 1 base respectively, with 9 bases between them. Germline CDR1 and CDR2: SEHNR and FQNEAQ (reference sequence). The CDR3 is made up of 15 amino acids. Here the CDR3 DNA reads TGTGCCAGCAGCTTAGCCCAGGGCCCGAACACTGAAGCTTTCTTT. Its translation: CASSLAQGPNTEAFF.

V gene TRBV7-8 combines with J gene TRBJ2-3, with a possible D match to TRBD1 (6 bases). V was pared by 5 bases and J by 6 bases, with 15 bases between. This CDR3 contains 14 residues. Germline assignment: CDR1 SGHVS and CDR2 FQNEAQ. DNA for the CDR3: TGTGCCAGCAGCCCCCTAGGCCAGGGGGATACGCAGTATTTT. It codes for CASSPLGQGDTQYF.

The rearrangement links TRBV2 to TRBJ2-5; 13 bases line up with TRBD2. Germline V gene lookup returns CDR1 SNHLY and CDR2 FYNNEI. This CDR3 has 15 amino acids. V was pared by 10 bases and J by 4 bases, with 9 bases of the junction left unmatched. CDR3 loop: CATELAGGPRETQYF. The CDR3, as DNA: TGTGCCACCGAACTAGCGGGGGGGCCTCGAGAGACCCAGTACTTC.

CDR3 bases: TGTGCCAGCAGTGGTTCCAGGGGAAAAGGGCACACCATATATTTT. Translating it yields CASSGSRGKGHTIYF. This chain connects TRBV2 to TRBJ1-3; weak D call: TRBD1 (6 bases). Germline CDR1 is SNHLY and CDR2 is FYNNEI. V was clipped by 4 bases and J by 8 bases, with 18 bases between them. The CDR3 covers 15 residues.

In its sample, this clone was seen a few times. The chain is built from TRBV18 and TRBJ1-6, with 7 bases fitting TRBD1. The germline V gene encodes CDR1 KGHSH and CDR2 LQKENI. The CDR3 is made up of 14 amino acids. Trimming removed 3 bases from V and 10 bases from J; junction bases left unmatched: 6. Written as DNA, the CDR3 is TGTGCCAGCTCACCGACAGGGACGGGGTCACCCCTCCACTTT. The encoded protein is CASSPTGTGSPLHF.

This chain's CDR3 is CASSSGGTGNTIYF. CDR3 nucleotide sequence: TGTGCCAGCAGCTCAGGAGGGACTGGAAACACCATATATTTT. The gene calls are TRBV11-1 and TRBJ1-3, with D uncertain. V was pared by 4 bases and J by 2 bases, with 9 bases between. The CDR3 extends over 14 amino acids. Germline V gives CDR1 SGHAT, CDR2 FQDESV (reference sequence).

The CDR3 is CASSGPSPMSSPLHF. CDR3 nucleotides: TGCGCCAGCAGTGGCCCTTCACCCATGAGCTCACCCCTCCACTTT. This rearrangement joins TRBV10-1 to TRBJ1-6; D is uncertain. This CDR3 region has 15 residues. V was shortened by 4 bases and J by 10 bases, with 17 bases between the two germline ends. CDR1 and CDR2 from the germline V gene are WNHNN and SYGVQD (reference sequence).

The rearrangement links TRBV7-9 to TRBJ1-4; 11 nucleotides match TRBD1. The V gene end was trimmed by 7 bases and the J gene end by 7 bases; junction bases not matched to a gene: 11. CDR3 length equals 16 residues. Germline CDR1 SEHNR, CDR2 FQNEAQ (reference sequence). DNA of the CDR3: TGTGCCAGCACCCCCCGGACAGGGGGCAGGTCTGAAAAACTGTTTTTT. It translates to CASTPRTGGRSEKLFF.

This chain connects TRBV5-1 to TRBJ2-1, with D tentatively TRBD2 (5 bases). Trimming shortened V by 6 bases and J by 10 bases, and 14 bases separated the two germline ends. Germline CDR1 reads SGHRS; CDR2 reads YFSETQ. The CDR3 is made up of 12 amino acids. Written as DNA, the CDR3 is TGCGCCAGCAAAGATCGGCGAGGGGAGCAGTTCTTC. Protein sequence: CASKDRRGEQFF.

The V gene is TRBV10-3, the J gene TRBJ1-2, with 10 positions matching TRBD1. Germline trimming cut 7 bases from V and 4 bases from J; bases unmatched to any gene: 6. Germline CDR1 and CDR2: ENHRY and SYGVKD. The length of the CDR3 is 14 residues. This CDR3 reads CAITRQGATYGYTF. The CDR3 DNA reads TGTGCCATCACCCGACAGGGGGCTACCTATGGCTACACCTTC.

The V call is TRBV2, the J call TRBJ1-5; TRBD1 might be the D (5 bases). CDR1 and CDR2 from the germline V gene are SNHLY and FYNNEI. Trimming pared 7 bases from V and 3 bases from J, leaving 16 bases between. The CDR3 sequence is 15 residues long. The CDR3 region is CASNPGGRLNQPQHF. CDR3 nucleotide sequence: TGTGCCAGCAACCCGGGGGGACGCCTCAATCAGCCCCAGCATTTT.

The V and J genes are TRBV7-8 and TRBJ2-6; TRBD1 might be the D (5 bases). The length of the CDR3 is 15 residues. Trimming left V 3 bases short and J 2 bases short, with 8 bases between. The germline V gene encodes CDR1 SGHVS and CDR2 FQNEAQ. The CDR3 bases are TGTGCCAGCAGCTTTTCAGGGACTGGGGCCAACGTCCTGACTTTC. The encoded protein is CASSFSGTGANVLTF.

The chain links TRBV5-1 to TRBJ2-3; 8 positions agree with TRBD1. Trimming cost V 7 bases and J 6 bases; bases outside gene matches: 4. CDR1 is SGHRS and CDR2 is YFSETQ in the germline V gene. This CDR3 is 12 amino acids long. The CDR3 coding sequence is TGCGCCAGCGCCACAGGGGGTGATACGCAGTATTTT. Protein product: CASATGGDTQYF.

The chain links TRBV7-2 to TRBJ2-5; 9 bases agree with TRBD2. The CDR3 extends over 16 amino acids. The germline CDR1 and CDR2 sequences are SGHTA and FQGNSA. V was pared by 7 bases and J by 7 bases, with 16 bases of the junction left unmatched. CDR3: CASTSGAGGRGMTQYF. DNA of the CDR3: TGTGCCAGCACCTCTGGGGCGGGAGGGCGCGGGATGACCCAGTACTTC.

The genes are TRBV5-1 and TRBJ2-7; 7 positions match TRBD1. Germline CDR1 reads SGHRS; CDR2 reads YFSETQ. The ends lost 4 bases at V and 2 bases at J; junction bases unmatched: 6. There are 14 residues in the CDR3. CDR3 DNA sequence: TGCGCCAGCAGCACCACAGGACAGGCCTACGAGCAGTACTTC. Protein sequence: CASSTTGQAYEQYF.

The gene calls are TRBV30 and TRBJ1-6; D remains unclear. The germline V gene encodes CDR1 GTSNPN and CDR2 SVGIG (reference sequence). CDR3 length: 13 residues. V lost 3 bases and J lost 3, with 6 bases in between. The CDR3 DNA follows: TGTGCCTGGAGCACAGACTATAATTCACCCCTCCACTTT. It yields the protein CAWSTDYNSPLHF. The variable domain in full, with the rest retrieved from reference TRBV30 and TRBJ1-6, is SQTIHQWPATLVQPVGSPLSLECTVEGTSNPNLYWYRQAAGRGLQLLFYSVGIGQISSEVPQNLSASRPQDRQFILSSKKLLLSDSGFYLCAWSTDYNSPLHFGNGTRLTVT.

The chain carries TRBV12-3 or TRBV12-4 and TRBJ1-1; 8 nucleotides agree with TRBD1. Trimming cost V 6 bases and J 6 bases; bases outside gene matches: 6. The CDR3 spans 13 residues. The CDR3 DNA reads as TGTGCCAGCAGCCGACAGGGGAGGTCTGAAGCTTTCTTT. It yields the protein CASSRQGRSEAFF.